These T cell receptor beta chains were read from a single sample in a study of T cells in Graves' hyperthyroidism and ophthalmopathy. MiXCR was run by TCRdb on the multiplex PCR reads, yielding one entry per CDR3 protein. This sample has some 800,000 distinct CDR3 sequences, with 38% found just once. Source material: blood. These receptors were collected from a man younger than 35 with Graves' hyperthyroidism. The CDR3 runs from the conserved cysteine through the conserved F or W. D genes are given only for firm matches. Size is omitted from some rows. Given values are once, few, many or a class for expanded clones.

NA	TRBV10-3	TRBD1	TRBJ1-5	CATGTGEVQPQHF	TGTGCCACCGGGACAGGGGAAGTACAGCCCCAGCATTTT
many	TRBV10-2	NA	TRBJ2-2	CATLDHKLNTGELFF	TGCGCCACGCTGGACCACAAGTTAAACACCGGGGAGCTGTTTTTT
many	TRBV15	NA	TRBJ1-5	CATSRTTGVNQPQHF	TGTGCCACCAGCAGAACTACAGGAGTCAATCAGCCCCAGCATTTT
few	TRBV29-1	NA	TRBJ2-2	CSVEGGINTGELFF	TGCAGCGTCGAGGGCGGGATTAACACCGGGGAGCTGTTTTTT
NA	TRBV28	NA	TRBJ2-7	CASSTPSSYEQYF	TGTGCCAGCTCTACACCGAGCTCCTACGAGCAGTACTTC
NA	TRBV5-1	NA	TRBJ1-3	CASRQDFGNTIYF	TGCGCCAGCCGCCAGGATTTCGGAAACACCATATATTTT
many	TRBV2	NA	TRBJ2-2	CASSVQELFF	TGTGCCAGCAGCGTACAGGAGCTGTTTTTT
NA	TRBV12-3/TRBV12-4	NA	TRBJ2-3	CASSLGRTQYF	TGTGCCAGCAGTCTCGGACGGACGCAGTATTTT
NA	TRBV24-1	NA	TRBJ2-5	CATSQAETQYF	TGTGCCACCAGTCAGGCGGAGACCCAGTACTTC
NA	TRBV29-1	NA	TRBJ2-2	CSSDPRTTGELFF	TGCAGCAGTGACCCCCGGACTACCGGGGAGCTGTTTTTT
many	TRBV4-1	NA	TRBJ1-5	CASSQAPNQPQHF	TGCGCCAGCAGCCAAGCCCCCAATCAGCCCCAGCATTTT
many	TRBV7-9	NA	TRBJ2-7	CAGEGAGEPEQYF	TGTGCCGGAGAGGGGGCGGGAGAGCCCGAGCAGTACTTC
NA	TRBV4-1	TRBD1	TRBJ1-3	CASSRIPGQGGNTIYF	TGCGCCAGCAGCCGCATCCCGGGACAGGGGGGAAACACCATATATTTT
few	TRBV25-1	TRBD2	TRBJ2-3	CASSLRAGERDTQYF	TGTGCCAGCAGTCTCCGGGCGGGGGAGAGAGATACGCAGTATTTT
NA	TRBV7-2	NA	TRBJ1-3	CASSLGPTTPSGNTIYF	TGTGCCAGCAGCTTAGGGCCCACCACCCCTTCTGGAAACACCATATATTTT
few	TRBV29-1	NA	TRBJ2-5	CSGEAVGETQYF	TGCAGCGGCGAAGCCGTTGGAGAGACCCAGTACTTC
many	TRBV20-1	NA	TRBJ2-5	CSAGDLQETQYF	TGCAGTGCTGGGGACTTGCAAGAGACCCAGTACTTC
many	TRBV29-1	NA	TRBJ1-2	CSVEGSPTGYGYTF	TGCAGCGTTGAAGGCAGCCCTACCGGCTATGGCTACACCTTC
few	TRBV5-1	NA	TRBJ2-7	CASSRVGNATYEQYF	TGCGCCAGCAGCCGTGTAGGGAACGCCACCTACGAGCAGTACTTC
few	TRBV5-1	TRBD1	TRBJ1-1	CASSGGTGSLDTEAFF	TGCGCCAGCAGCGGGGGGACAGGTTCCTTGGACACTGAAGCTTTCTTT
few	TRBV10-2	TRBD1	TRBJ2-2	CAAARGLTGELFF	TGCGCCGCGGCCAGGGGGCTTACCGGGGAGCTGTTTTTT
many	TRBV19	NA	TRBJ1-1	CASSMLPSVTEAFF	TGTGCCAGTAGTATGTTACCGTCGGTCACTGAAGCTTTCTTT
few	TRBV7-9	NA	TRBJ1-4	CASSYREVESEKLFF	TGTGCCAGCAGCTATAGGGAGGTGGAGAGTGAAAAACTGTTTTTT
many	TRBV19	NA	TRBJ1-6	CASIHPRGLYNSPLHF	TGTGCCAGTATCCACCCTAGGGGACTGTATAATTCACCCCTCCACTTT
NA	TRBV11-2	NA	TRBJ2-5	CASSPTDGVETQYF	TGCGCCAGCAGCCCGACCGACGGGGTGGAGACCCAGTACTTC
few	TRBV20-1	NA	TRBJ1-2	CSAKSPGAPAGYTF	TGCAGTGCCAAGAGCCCCGGGGCCCCGGCGGGCTACACCTTC
NA	TRBV10-3	TRBD1	TRBJ1-3	CAISGIGTGGNTIYF	TGTGCCATCAGTGGAATTGGGACAGGGGGAAACACCATATATTTT
few	TRBV5-1	NA	TRBJ2-5	CASSQGGLETQYF	TGCGCCAGCAGCCAAGGAGGGTTGGAGACCCAGTACTTC
many	TRBV20-1	NA	TRBJ2-5	CSARVGPRETQYF	TGCAGTGCCAGGGTTGGGCCTAGAGAGACCCAGTACTTC
many	TRBV29-1	TRBD1	TRBJ1-4	CSVPGQGGLHTNEKLFF	TGCAGCGTCCCGGGACAGGGGGGACTGCACACTAATGAAAAACTGTTTTTT
NA	TRBV7-8	TRBD2	TRBJ2-7	CASSFGTSYYEQYF	TGTGCCAGCAGCTTCGGGACTAGTTACTACGAGCAGTACTTC
few	TRBV5-1	TRBD1	TRBJ2-7	CASSLTGQGQGEQYF	TGCGCCAGCAGCCTAACGGGACAGGGGCAAGGTGAGCAGTACTTC
many	TRBV7-7	TRBD2	TRBJ2-5	CASSSTGTTQETQYF	TGTGCTAGCAGCTCAACCGGGACTACCCAAGAGACCCAGTACTTC
few	TRBV6-5	TRBD1	TRBJ2-5	CASRSRDRVGETQYF	TGTGCCAGCAGGAGCCGGGACAGGGTTGGAGAGACCCAGTACTTC
NA	TRBV5-1	NA	TRBJ2-2	CASSLAAANTGELFF	TGCGCCAGCAGCTTGGCGGCCGCCAACACCGGGGAGCTGTTTTTT
NA	TRBV25-1	NA	TRBJ2-7	CAAVSYGQYF	TGTGCCGCCGTTTCCTACGGGCAGTACTTC
NA	TRBV19	TRBD1	TRBJ1-1	CASSMGDRVPEAFF	TGTGCCAGTAGTATGGGGGACAGGGTGCCTGAAGCTTTCTTT
many	TRBV12-3/TRBV12-4	NA	TRBJ1-2	CASSLKTSGGYTF	TGTGCCAGCAGCCTAAAGACATCAGGAGGCTACACCTTC
few	TRBV7-2	TRBD1	TRBJ2-7	CASSLGQGWPYEQYF	TGTGCCAGCAGCTTAGGACAGGGGTGGCCCTACGAGCAGTACTTC
many	TRBV29-1	TRBD1	TRBJ2-7	CSVGDRALTYEQYF	TGCAGCGTCGGGGACAGGGCTCTCACCTACGAGCAGTACTTC
many	TRBV7-9	TRBD1	TRBJ1-2	CASSSKFGTGNYGYTF	TGTGCCAGCAGCTCCAAGTTCGGGACAGGGAACTATGGCTACACCTTC
NA	TRBV20-1	NA	TRBJ1-1	CSAFGNTEAFF	TGCAGTGCGTTTGGGAACACTGAAGCTTTCTTT
NA	TRBV12-3/TRBV12-4	NA	TRBJ2-2	CASTLGGGGVRELFF	TGTGCCAGCACCCTGGGAGGTGGGGGTGTGCGGGAGCTGTTTTTT
few	TRBV12-3/TRBV12-4	NA	TRBJ1-2	CASSLGGYPNYGYTF	TGTGCCAGCAGTTTGGGGGGCTACCCTAACTATGGCTACACCTTC
NA	TRBV5-1	NA	TRBJ2-7	CARMTDTEQYF	TGCGCCAGGATGACAGATACCGAGCAGTACTTC
NA	TRBV5-6	TRBD1	TRBJ1-1	CASSRTRQDRVYLVYTEAFF	TGTGCCAGCAGCCGGACGCGTCAAGACAGGGTTTACCTCGTCTACACTGAAGCTTTCTTT
many	TRBV2	NA	TRBJ2-7	CASSEARRNGEQYF	TGTGCCAGCAGTGAGGCCCGGCGGAACGGCGAGCAGTACTTC
NA	TRBV9	NA	TRBJ1-1	CASSGLSGKTEAFF	TGTGCCAGCAGCGGACTATCGGGGAAGACTGAAGCTTTCTTT
NA	TRBV7-2	NA	TRBJ1-5	CASSLAGSGLYSNQPQHF	TGTGCCAGCAGCTTAGCAGGATCGGGACTATATAGCAATCAGCCCCAGCATTTT
many	TRBV24-1	TRBD1	TRBJ2-2	CATSDLPQGIGELFF	TGTGCCACCAGTGATCTACCACAGGGGATCGGGGAGCTGTTTTTT
NA	TRBV9	NA	TRBJ1-1	CASSGEGRSTEAFF	TGTGCCAGCAGCGGGGAAGGGCGTTCCACTGAAGCTTTCTTT
many	TRBV20-1	NA	TRBJ2-5	CSAQKGTQYF	TGCAGTGCCCAGAAGGGGACCCAGTACTTC
NA	TRBV5-1	NA	TRBJ1-1	CASSLELGPGFF	TGCGCCAGCAGCTTGGAGTTGGGGCCGGGATTCTTT
NA	TRBV5-6	TRBD1	TRBJ1-6	CASSAPGQESSPLHF	TGTGCCAGCAGCGCACCGGGACAGGAAAGTTCACCCCTCCACTTT
many	TRBV2	NA	TRBJ1-1	CASAGTAEAFF	TGTGCCAGCGCAGGAACCGCTGAAGCTTTCTTT
many	TRBV9	TRBD1	TRBJ2-5	CASSAMDRVETQYF	TGTGCCAGCAGCGCCATGGACAGGGTAGAGACCCAGTACTTC
NA	TRBV6-8	TRBD1	TRBJ1-1	CASSYLDRGGTEAFF	TGTGCCAGCAGTTACCTAGACAGGGGAGGGACTGAAGCTTTCTTT
NA	TRBV29-1	TRBD2	TRBJ2-7	CSVAAGGTSYEQYF	TGCAGCGTTGCCGCGGGGGGGACTAGCTACGAGCAGTACTTC
NA	TRBV12-3/TRBV12-4	TRBD1	TRBJ2-2	CASSGTGQQADTGELFF	TGTGCCAGCAGCGGGACAGGGCAACAAGCGGACACCGGGGAGCTGTTTTTT